The clone carrying this T cell receptor (beta chain) has just one count. Per the authors' pipeline: Nucleated cell number was recorded as an estimate derived from reference gene primer amplification. Measured with immunoSEQ multiplex PCR; TCRdb has only the in-frame clones, and not every one. Clone size and the V and J calls come from that table; the DNA yielded D and trimming. The data show some 200,000 clones, about 85% seen once. The sample comes from a study of blood T cell repertoires in COVID-19. Study overall: Material from acute and convalescent COVID-19 was sourced from the United States, Italy and Spain. The analysed material was cDNA or gDNA that came from T cells, B-cell-depleted T cells, or PBMCs.

The CDR3 runs to 16 residues. Per the germline V gene, CDR1 is SEHNR and CDR2 is FQNEAQ (reference sequence). Trimming took 3 bases from V and 8 from J; bases not matched to a gene: 11. This sequence joins TRBV7-9 and TRBJ2-1; 9 positions agree with TRBD1. The material sequenced was peripheral blood. The receptor's source is a man in his sixties with active or convalescent COVID-19. The CDR3 here is CASSLMDRGLWDEQFF. The CDR3 nucleotides are TGTGCCAGCAGCTTGATGGACAGGGGATTGTGGGATGAGCAGTTCTTC.